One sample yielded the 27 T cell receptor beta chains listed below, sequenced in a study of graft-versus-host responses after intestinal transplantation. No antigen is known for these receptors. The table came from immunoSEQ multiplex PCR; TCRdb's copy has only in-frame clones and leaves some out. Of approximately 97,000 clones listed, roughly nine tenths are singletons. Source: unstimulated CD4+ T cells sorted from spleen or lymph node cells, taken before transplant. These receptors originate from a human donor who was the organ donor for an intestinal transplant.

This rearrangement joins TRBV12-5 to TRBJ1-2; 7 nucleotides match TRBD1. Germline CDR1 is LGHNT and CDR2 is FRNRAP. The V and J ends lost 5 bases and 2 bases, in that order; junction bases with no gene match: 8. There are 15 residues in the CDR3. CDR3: CASGPPVQGNYGYTF. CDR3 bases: TGTGCTAGTGGTCCCCCCGTACAGGGGAACTATGGCTACACCTTC.

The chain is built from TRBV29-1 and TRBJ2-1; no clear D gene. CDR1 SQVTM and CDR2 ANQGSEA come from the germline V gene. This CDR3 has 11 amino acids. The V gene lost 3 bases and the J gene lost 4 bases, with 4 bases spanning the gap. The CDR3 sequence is CSVDSYNEQFF. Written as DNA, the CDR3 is TGCAGCGTTGACAGTTACAATGAGCAGTTCTTC.

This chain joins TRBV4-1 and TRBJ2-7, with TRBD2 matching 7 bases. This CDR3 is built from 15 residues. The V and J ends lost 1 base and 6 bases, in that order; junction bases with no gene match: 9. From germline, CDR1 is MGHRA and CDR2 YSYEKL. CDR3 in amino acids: CASSQGGPWEGEQYF. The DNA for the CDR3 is TGCGCCAGCAGCCAAGGTGGACCCTGGGAGGGCGAGCAGTACTTC.

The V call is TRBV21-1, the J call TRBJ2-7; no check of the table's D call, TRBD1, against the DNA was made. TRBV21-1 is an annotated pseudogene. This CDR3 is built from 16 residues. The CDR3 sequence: CASSKPGQGEPYEQYF. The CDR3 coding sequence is TGTGCCAGCAGCAAACCGGGACAGGGGGAGCCTTACGAGCAGTACTTC.

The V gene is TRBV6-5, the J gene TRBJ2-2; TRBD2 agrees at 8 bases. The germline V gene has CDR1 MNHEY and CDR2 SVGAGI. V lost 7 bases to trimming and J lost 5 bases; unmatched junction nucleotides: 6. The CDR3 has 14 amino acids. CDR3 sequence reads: CASKRAGGTGELFF. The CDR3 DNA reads TGTGCCAGCAAGCGGGCGGGGGGTACCGGGGAGCTGTTTTTT.

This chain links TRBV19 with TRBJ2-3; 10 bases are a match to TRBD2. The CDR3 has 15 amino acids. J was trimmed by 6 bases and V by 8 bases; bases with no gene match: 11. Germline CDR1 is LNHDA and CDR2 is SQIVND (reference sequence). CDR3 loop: CASSIASGGVDTQYF. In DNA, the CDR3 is TGTGCCAGTTCGATCGCTAGCGGGGGAGTGGATACGCAGTATTTT.

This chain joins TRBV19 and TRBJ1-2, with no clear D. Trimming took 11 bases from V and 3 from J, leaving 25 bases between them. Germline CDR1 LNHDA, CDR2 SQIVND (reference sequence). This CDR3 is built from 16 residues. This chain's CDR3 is CALTPAGGPRDYGYTF. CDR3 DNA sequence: TGTGCCCTTACCCCCGCGGGCGGACCAAGGGACTATGGCTACACCTTC.

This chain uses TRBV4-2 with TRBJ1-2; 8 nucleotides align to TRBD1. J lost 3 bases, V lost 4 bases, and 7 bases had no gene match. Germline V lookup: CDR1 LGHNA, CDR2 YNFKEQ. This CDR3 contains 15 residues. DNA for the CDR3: TGTGCCAGCAGCCTACCGACAGGGGAGGACTATGGCTACACCTTC. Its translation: CASSLPTGEDYGYTF.

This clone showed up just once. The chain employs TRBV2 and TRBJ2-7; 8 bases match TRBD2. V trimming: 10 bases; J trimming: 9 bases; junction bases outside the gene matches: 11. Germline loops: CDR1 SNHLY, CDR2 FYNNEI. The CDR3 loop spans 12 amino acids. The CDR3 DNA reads TGTGCCACTCGGGAGGGGATTAAGGGGCAGTACTTC. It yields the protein CATREGIKGQYF.

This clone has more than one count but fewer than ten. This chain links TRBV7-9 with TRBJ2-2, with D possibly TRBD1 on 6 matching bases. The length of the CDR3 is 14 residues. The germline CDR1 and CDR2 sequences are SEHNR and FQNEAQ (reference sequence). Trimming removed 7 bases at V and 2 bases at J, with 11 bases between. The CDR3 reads CASTGHENTGELFF. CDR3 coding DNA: TGTGCCAGCACGGGACACGAAAACACCGGGGAGCTGTTTTTT.

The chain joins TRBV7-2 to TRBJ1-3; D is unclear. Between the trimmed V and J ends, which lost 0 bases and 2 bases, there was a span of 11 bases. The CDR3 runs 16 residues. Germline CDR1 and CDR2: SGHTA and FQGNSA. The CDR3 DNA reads TGTGCCAGCAGCTTAGCCACAGCAGTCACTGGAAACACCATATATTTT. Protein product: CASSLATAVTGNTIYF. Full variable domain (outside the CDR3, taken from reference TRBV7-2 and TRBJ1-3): GAGVSQSPSNKVTEKGKDVELRCDPISGHTALYWYRQSLGQGLEFLIYFQGNSAPDKSGLPSDRFSAERTGGSVSTLTIQRTQQEDSAVYLCASSLATAVTGNTIYFGEGSWLTVV.

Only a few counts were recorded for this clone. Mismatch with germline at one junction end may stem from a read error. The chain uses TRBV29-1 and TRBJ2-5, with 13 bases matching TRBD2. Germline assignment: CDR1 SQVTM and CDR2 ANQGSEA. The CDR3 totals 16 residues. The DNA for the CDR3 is TGCAGCGCTGAACTTACTAGCGGGGGGGCCTTGGGGACCCAGTACTTC. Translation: CSAELTSGGALGTQYF.

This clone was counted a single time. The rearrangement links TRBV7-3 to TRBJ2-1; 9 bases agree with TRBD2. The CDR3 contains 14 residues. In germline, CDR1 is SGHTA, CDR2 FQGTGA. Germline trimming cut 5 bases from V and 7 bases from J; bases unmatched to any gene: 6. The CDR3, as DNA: TGTGCCAGCAGCCGCGGGAGCGGGAGGAATGAGCAGTTCTTC. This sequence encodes CASSRGSGRNEQFF.

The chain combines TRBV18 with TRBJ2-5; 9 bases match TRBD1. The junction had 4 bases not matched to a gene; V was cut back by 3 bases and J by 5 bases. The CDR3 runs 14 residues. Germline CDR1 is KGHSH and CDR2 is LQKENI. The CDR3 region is CASSPGQGGETQYF. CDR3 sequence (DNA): TGTGCCAGCTCACCGGGACAGGGCGGGGAGACCCAGTACTTC.

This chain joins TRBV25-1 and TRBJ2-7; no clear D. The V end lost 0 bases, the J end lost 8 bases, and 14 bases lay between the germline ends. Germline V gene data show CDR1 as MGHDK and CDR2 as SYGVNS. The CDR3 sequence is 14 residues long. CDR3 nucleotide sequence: TGTGCCAGCAGTGAATATGGGCAGCAAAAAAAGCAGTACTTC. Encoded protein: CASSEYGQQKKQYF.

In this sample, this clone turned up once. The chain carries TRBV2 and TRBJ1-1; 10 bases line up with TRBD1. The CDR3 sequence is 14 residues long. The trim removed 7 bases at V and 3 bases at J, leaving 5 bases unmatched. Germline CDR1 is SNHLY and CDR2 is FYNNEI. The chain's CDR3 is CASKLDRGDTEAFF. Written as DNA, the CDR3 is TGTGCCAGCAAGCTGGACAGGGGGGACACTGAAGCTTTCTTT.

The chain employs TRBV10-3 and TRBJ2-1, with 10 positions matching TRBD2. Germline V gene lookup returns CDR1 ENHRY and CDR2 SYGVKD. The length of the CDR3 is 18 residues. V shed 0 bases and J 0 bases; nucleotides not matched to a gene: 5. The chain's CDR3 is CAISESTLAGHSYNEQFF. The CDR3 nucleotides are TGTGCCATCAGTGAGTCTACACTAGCGGGGCACTCCTACAATGAGCAGTTCTTC.

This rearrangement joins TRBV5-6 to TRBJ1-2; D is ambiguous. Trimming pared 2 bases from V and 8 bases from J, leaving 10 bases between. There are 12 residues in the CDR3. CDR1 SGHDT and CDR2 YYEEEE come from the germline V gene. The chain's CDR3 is CASSFGGHGYTF. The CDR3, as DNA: TGTGCCAGCAGCTTTGGAGGGCACGGCTACACCTTC.

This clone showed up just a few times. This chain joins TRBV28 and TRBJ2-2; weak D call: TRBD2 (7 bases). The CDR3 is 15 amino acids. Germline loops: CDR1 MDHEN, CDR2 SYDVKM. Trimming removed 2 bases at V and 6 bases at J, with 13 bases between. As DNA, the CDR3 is TGTGCCAGCAGTTTAGTGGGAGGGGGTCCCGGGGAGCTGTTTTTT. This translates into CASSLVGGGPGELFF.

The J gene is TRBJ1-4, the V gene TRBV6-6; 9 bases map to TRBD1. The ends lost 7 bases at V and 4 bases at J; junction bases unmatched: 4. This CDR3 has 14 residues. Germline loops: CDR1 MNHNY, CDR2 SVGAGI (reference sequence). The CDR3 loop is CASKWDRVNEKLFF. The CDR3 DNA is TGTGCCAGCAAATGGGACAGGGTTAATGAAAAACTGTTTTTT.

The CDR3 region has the DNA TGTGCCAGCAGCTTACGCCCAGCCGCGGGATTAGCCAAAAACATTCAGTACTTC. It yields the protein CASSLRPAAGLAKNIQYF. The chain uses TRBV7-2 and TRBJ2-4; D might be TRBD2 (6 bases). Deletions cut 2 bases from V and 0 bases from J, with 17 bases between. Germline loops: CDR1 SGHTA, CDR2 FQGNSA. The CDR3 loop spans 18 amino acids.

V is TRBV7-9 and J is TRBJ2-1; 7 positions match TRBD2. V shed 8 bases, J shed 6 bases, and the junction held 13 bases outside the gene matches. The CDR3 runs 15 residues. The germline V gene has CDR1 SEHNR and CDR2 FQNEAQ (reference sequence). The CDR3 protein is CASQTVGGSSNEQFF. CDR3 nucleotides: TGTGCCAGCCAGACGGTCGGGGGGTCTTCCAATGAGCAGTTCTTC. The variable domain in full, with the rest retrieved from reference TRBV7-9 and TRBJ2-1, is DTGVSQNPRHKITKRGQNVTFRCDPISEHNRLYWYRQTLGQGPEFLTYFQNEAQLEKSRLLSDRFSAERPKGSFSTLEIQRTEQGDSAMYLCASQTVGGSSNEQFFGPGTRLTVL.

The CDR3 DNA is TGTGCCAGCAGCTTAGGACCGGGGTACTACGAGCAGTACTTC. Protein sequence: CASSLGPGYYEQYF. V and J are TRBV7-2 and TRBJ2-7, with TRBD2 as a possible D gene (5 bases). Germline V gives CDR1 SGHTA, CDR2 FQGNSA. The V gene lost 1 base and the J gene lost 3 bases, with 10 bases spanning the gap. The CDR3 is 14 amino acids.

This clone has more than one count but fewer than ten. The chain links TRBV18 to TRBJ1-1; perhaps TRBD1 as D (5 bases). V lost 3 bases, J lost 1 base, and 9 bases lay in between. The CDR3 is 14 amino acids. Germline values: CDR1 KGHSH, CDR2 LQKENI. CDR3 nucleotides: TGTGCCAGCTCACCCCAGGGTGCGAACACTGAAGCTTTCTTT. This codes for CASSPQGANTEAFF.

Written as DNA, the CDR3 is TGTGCCAGCAGTAACAGATTCACCGGGGAGCTGTTTTTT. It specifies CASSNRFTGELFF. The chain is built from TRBV6-5 and TRBJ2-2; the D is unclear. The V end was cut by 5 bases, the J end by 4 bases, with 8 bases between. The CDR3 runs to 13 residues. The germline gives CDR1 MNHEY, CDR2 SVGAGI.

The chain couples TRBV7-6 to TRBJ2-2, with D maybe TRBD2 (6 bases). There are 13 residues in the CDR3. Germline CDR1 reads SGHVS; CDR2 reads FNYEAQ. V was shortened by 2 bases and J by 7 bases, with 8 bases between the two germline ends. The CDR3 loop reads CASSLTRGGELFF. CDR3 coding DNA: TGTGCCAGCAGCTTAACGCGGGGCGGGGAGCTGTTTTTT.

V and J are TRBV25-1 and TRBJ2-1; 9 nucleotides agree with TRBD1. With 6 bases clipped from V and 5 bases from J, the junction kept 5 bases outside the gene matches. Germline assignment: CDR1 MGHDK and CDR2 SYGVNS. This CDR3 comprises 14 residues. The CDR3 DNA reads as TGTGCCAGCAGAAAGACAGGGGGAGACAATGAGCAGTTCTTC. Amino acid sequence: CASRKTGGDNEQFF.